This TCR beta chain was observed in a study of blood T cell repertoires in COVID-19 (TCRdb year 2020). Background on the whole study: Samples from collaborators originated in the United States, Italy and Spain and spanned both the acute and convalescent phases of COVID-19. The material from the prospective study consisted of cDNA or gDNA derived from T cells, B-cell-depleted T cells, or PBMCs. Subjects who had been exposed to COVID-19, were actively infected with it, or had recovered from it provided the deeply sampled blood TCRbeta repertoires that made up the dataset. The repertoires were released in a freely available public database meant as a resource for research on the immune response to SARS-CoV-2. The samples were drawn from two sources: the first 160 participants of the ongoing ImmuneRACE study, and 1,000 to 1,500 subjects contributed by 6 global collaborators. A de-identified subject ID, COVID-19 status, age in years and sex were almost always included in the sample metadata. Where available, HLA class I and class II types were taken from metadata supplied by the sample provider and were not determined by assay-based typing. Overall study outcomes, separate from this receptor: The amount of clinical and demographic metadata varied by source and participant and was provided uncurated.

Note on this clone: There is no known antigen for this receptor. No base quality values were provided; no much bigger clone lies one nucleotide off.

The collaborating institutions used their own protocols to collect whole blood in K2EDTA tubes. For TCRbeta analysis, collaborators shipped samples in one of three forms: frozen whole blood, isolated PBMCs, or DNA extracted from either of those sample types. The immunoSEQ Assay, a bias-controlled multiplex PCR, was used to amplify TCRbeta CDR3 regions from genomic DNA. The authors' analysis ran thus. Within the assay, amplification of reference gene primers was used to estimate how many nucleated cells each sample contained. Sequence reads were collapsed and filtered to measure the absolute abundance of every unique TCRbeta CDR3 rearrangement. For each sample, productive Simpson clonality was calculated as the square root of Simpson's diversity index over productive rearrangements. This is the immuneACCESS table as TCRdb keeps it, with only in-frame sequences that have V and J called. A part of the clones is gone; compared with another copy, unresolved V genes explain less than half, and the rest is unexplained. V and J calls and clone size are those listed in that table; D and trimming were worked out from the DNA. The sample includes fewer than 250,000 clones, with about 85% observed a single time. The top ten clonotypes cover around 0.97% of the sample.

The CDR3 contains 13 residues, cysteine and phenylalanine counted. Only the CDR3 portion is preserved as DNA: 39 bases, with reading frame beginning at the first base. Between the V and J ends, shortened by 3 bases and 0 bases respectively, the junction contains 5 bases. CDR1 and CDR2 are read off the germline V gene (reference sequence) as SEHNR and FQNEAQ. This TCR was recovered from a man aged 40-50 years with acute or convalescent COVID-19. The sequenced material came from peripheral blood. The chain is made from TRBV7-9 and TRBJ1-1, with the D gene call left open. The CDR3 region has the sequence CASSFVLNTEAFF. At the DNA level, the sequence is TGTGCCAGCAGCTTCGTCCTGAACACTGAAGCTTTCTTT.